This T cell receptor (beta chain) was identified in a study of T cells expressing NK-cell markers. Findings of the study overall: The CD3+CD56-NKG2C+ fraction of several donors was also led by these clonotypes. Dominant NKG2C+ clonotypes in 5 or 6 donors made up roughly 1.0-8% of CD8+ T cells. Whether expanded NKG2C+ T cell clones recognized HCMV stayed uncertain.

TCRdb reworked the 5' RACE reads into one entry per CDR3 protein, no DNA. This sample's table has about 260,000 distinct CDR3 sequences. The germline V gene has CDR1 MNHNS and CDR2 SASEGT. The CDR3 contains 16 residues. About this clonotype itself: Its matching antigen is unknown.

The specimen sequenced was blood T cells: a sorted CD56 or NKG2C T cell subset, CD4+ or CD8+ T cells, or bulk PBMC T cells (not recorded which). This sequence was found in a woman aged 18-70 years in good health. V usage is TRBV6-1 and J usage is TRBJ2-7; there is no DNA to check the TCRdb D call of TRBD1. This CDR3 is CASSRDRRSALGEQYF.